The next 20 T cell receptor beta chains were all read from a single sample in a study of breast tumors, draining lymph nodes, adjacent tissues. Samples came from axillary lymph nodes draining the breast cancer. MiXCR was run by TCRdb on the multiplex PCR reads, yielding one entry per CDR3 protein. The table has about 80,000 distinct CDR3 sequences, under 25% seen once. Sequencing used axillary lymph node tissue. Receptors were obtained from a female donor with breast cancer. Some clones in this sample may be carry-over from other donors' samples.

For this clonotype: A read error may account for a junction end that differs from germline. The chain carries TRBV11-3 and TRBJ2-1; 13 nucleotides agree with TRBD2. This CDR3 contains 16 residues. Per the germline V gene, CDR1 is SGHNT and CDR2 is YENEEA. DNA for the CDR3: TGTGCCAGCAGCTCCGCCTCGGGACTAGCGGGAAATGAGCAGCTCTTC. It yields the protein CASSSASGLAGNEQLF.

This clonotype has ten or more counts. V usage is TRBV12-3 or TRBV12-4 and J usage is TRBJ1-2; 11 bases fit TRBD1. The CDR3 spans 14 residues. With V trimmed by 1 base and J by 8 bases, 3 bases remained unmatched. The CDR3, as DNA: TGTGCCAGCAGTTTAGGGACAGGGGGCTTAGGCTACACCTTC. It translates to CASSLGTGGLGYTF.

This clonotype has at least ten counts. This chain joins TRBV20-1 and TRBJ2-1; maybe TRBD2 (5 bases). The germline V and J ends were trimmed by 0 bases and 6 bases, with 18 bases remaining between them. Germline CDR1 and CDR2: DFQATT and SNEGSKA (reference sequence). CDR3 length: 16 amino acids. CDR3 nucleotide sequence: TGCAGTGCTAGAGAGTCCCCGAGGGCCAAGGGCAATGAGCAGTTCTTC. It codes for CSARESPRAKGNEQFF.

The chain combines TRBV28 with TRBJ2-1; 7 bases are a match to TRBD1. Unmatched junction bases numbered 4, after V lost 2 bases and J lost 6 bases. Germline V gives CDR1 MDHEN, CDR2 SYDVKM. The CDR3 runs 14 residues. CDR3 sequence: CASSLTGALNEQFF. The CDR3 DNA is TGTGCCAGCAGTTTAACAGGGGCCCTCAATGAGCAGTTCTTC.

This clonotype showed up many times. V usage is TRBV7-9 and J usage is TRBJ2-6, with no clear D. V was trimmed by 5 bases and J by 4 bases, leaving 9 bases between them. Germline CDR1 reads SEHNR; CDR2 reads FQNEAQ (reference sequence). The CDR3 contains 14 residues. DNA of the CDR3: TGTGCCAGCAGCCCCCCCACCGGGGCCAACGTCCTGACTTTC. It encodes CASSPPTGANVLTF. The whole variable domain, filled in from reference TRBV7-9 and TRBJ2-6, reads DTGVSQNPRHKITKRGQNVTFRCDPISEHNRLYWYRQTLGQGPEFLTYFQNEAQLEKSRLLSDRFSAERPKGSFSTLEIQRTEQGDSAMYLCASSPPTGANVLTFGAGSRLTVL.

This clonotype was counted ten times or more. The chain links TRBV20-1 to TRBJ2-1; possibly TRBD2 for D (6 bases). CDR3 length equals 15 residues. The V and J ends lost 0 bases and 7 bases respectively, with 16 bases between them. CDR1 and CDR2 from the germline V gene are DFQATT and SNEGSKA (reference sequence). CDR3 in DNA: TGCAGTGCTAGAGATAGCGGACTTCTATCTAATGAGCAGTTCTTC. Its translation: CSARDSGLLSNEQFF.

This clonotype showed up many times. This CDR3 is CASSQESGRPLDAGNTIYF. CDR3 DNA: TGCGCCAGCAGCCAAGAGTCAGGGAGGCCCCTCGATGCTGGAAACACCATATATTTT. V and J are TRBV4-3 and TRBJ1-3, with D possibly TRBD1 on 5 matching bases. The CDR3 contains 19 residues. V lost 0 bases and J 2 bases, leaving 20 bases between the germline ends. CDR1 is LGHNA and CDR2 is YSLEER in the germline V gene.

V and J are TRBV28 and TRBJ2-3; D tentatively reads TRBD1 or TRBD2 (5 bases each). The V end was cut by 3 bases, the J end by 4 bases, with 14 bases between. Germline V gene sequence: CDR1 MDHEN, CDR2 SYDVKM. The CDR3 totals 15 residues. This CDR3 is CASSFGALQSDTQYF. The CDR3 DNA reads TGTGCCAGCAGTTTCGGGGCCCTACAATCAGATACGCAGTATTTT.

This clonotype was recorded many times. V is TRBV11-2 and J is TRBJ1-2; no reliable D call. V was clipped by 1 base and J by 4 bases, with 10 bases between them. Germline CDR1 SGHAT, CDR2 FQNNGV. The CDR3 runs to 14 residues. The CDR3 nucleotides read TGTGCCAGCAGCTTAGGAGCAGAAGGCTATGGCTACACCTTC. Amino acid sequence: CASSLGAEGYGYTF.

In its sample, this clonotype was seen many times. This chain connects TRBV20-1 to TRBJ2-1; TRBD2 matches 9 bases. Losses at the gene ends were 5 bases for V and 6 bases for J; bases not matched to a gene: 14. Germline V lookup: CDR1 DFQATT, CDR2 SNEGSKA (reference sequence). There are 16 residues in the CDR3. The CDR3: CSAGSFWGSGSNEQFF. Here the CDR3 DNA reads TGCAGTGCTGGATCCTTTTGGGGTAGCGGGAGCAATGAGCAGTTCTTC.

This clonotype was recorded at least ten times. This chain uses TRBV7-2 with TRBJ2-1; 7 bases agree with TRBD1. Germline trimming cut 1 base from V and 5 bases from J; bases unmatched to any gene: 5. CDR1 and CDR2 from the germline V gene are SGHTA and FQGNSA. The CDR3 sequence is 15 residues long. The DNA of the CDR3 is TGTGCCAGCAGCTTAGACCAGGGGGTTCACAATGAGCAGTTCTTC. It encodes CASSLDQGVHNEQFF.

This clonotype was recorded at least ten times. The V gene is TRBV7-6, the J gene TRBJ2-2, with 11 positions matching TRBD2. The CDR3 sequence is 16 residues long. The ends lost 0 bases at V and 4 bases at J; junction bases unmatched: 1. Germline V gene lookup returns CDR1 SGHVS and CDR2 FNYEAQ. For the CDR3, the DNA is TGTGCCAGCAGCTTAGCGACTAGCGGGATCACCGGGGAGCTGTTTTTT. Translation: CASSLATSGITGELFF.

As for this clonotype: A clone one base away is much larger, so this may be a read error. The rearrangement links TRBV10-3 to TRBJ2-1; the D gene is possibly TRBD2 (6 bases). The germline V gene encodes CDR1 ENHRY and CDR2 SYGVKD. CDR3 length equals 14 residues. Here the CDR3 DNA reads TGTGCCATCAGTCGGCGGGAAGCGGACAATGCGCAGTTCTTC. It specifies CAISRREADNAQFF.

Points on this clonotype: This clone may be a read error of a much larger clone one base away. The V gene is TRBV4-2, the J gene TRBJ2-3; possibly TRBD1 for D (6 bases). CDR1 and CDR2 (germline): LGHNA, YNFKEQ. CDR3 length equals 15 residues. Trimming removed 0 bases at V and 3 bases at J, with 10 bases between. CDR3 residues: CASSQDLGGTDTQYF. CDR3 nucleotide sequence: TGTGCCAGCAGCCAAGATCTAGGGGGAACAGATACGCAGTATTTT.

As to this clonotype: This may stem from a read error, because a much larger clone lies one nucleotide away. This sequence joins TRBV6-5 and TRBJ1-3; TRBD1 matches 7 bases. Germline CDR1 and CDR2: MNHEY and SVGAGI. This CDR3 has 15 amino acids. The CDR3 region has the DNA TGTGCCAGCAGATTAGGACAGGCGGCTGGAAACACCACATATTTT. Translated, it gives CASRLGQAAGNTTYF.

This clonotype was recorded many times. The V and J genes are TRBV19 and TRBJ2-1; a weak D match, TRBD2 (6 bases). This CDR3 has 15 residues. CDR1 is LNHDA, CDR2 SQIVND, per germline (reference sequence). Trimming took 0 bases from V and 10 from J, leaving 16 bases between them. CDR3 DNA sequence: TGTGCCAGTAGTATAGACGGGGGATATTGGCGCGAGCAGTTCTTC. The encoded protein is CASSIDGGYWREQFF.

Note on this clonotype: Relative to the germline gene, one junction end is altered; a read error may explain this. CDR3 sequence reads: CASSLRSTSGSLYSEQIF. CDR3 in DNA: TGTGCCAGCAGCTTAAGGTCGACTAGCGGGAGTCTGTACAGTGAGCAGATCTTC. V usage is TRBV11-2 and J usage is TRBJ2-1; 12 bases align to TRBD2. This CDR3 comprises 18 residues. Germline V gives CDR1 SGHAT, CDR2 FQNNGV.

There are many counts of this clonotype. The chain has TRBV15 and TRBJ2-1, with D possibly TRBD1 on 5 matching bases. V lost 3 bases and J 3 bases, leaving 12 bases between the germline ends. The CDR3 is 15 amino acids. The germline gives CDR1 LNHNV, CDR2 YYDKDF (reference sequence). The CDR3 protein is CATSRNWQGYNEQFF. Here the CDR3 DNA reads TGTGCCACCAGCAGGAATTGGCAGGGCTACAATGAGCAGTTCTTC.

This clonotype appeared many times. The chain employs TRBV7-8 and TRBJ2-7, with 9 positions matching TRBD2. CDR1 is SGHVS and CDR2 is FQNEAQ in the germline V gene. With 5 bases clipped from V and 3 bases from J, the junction kept 5 bases outside the gene matches. The CDR3 runs 14 residues. The CDR3 here is CASSPQTSGYEQYF. As DNA, the CDR3 is TGTGCCAGCAGCCCGCAGACTAGCGGCTACGAGCAGTACTTC.

This clonotype was detected ten times or more. V and J are TRBV7-9 and TRBJ1-5, with D possibly being TRBD1 (6 bases). The CDR3 length is 14 residues. Germline V gives CDR1 SEHNR, CDR2 FQNEAQ (reference sequence). Between the trimmed V and J ends, which lost 5 bases and 4 bases, there was a span of 12 bases. CDR3 sequence: CASSVTGRNQPQHF. The CDR3 DNA reads TGTGCCAGCAGCGTTACAGGGCGTAATCAGCCCCAGCATTTT.